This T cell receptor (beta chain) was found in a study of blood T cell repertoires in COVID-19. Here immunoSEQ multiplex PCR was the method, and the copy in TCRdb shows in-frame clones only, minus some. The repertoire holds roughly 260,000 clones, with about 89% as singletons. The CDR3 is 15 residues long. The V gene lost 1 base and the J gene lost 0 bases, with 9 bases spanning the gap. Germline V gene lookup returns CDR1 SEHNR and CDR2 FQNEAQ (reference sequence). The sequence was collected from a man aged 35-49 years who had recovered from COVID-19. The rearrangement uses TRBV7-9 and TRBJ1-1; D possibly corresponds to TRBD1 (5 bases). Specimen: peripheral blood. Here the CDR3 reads CASSLDRGMNTEAFF. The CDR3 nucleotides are TGTGCCAGCAGCTTAGACCGGGGGATGAACACTGAAGCTTTCTTT.